Here is one TCR beta chain with its context. The data originate from a study of blood T cell repertoires in COVID-19. Seattle cases were enrolled at active infection and followed longitudinally. Original processing methods: From reference gene primer amplification, estimates of nucleated cell counts were derived. Assay: immunoSEQ multiplex PCR; the TCRdb copy retains only in-frame clones and omits some. D and trimming were read from the DNA, whereas the V and J calls and clone size are those reported in that table. The top ten hold 0.7% to 0.85% of the sample, which has under 250,000 clones, 80% to 95% seen once. J lost 3 bases, V lost 3 bases, and 10 bases had no gene match. CDR3 length: 17 amino acids. Germline V gives CDR1 SGHDT, CDR2 YYEEEE.

This receptor was taken from a man aged 60 to 75 with COVID-19, enrolled during active disease. Sequencing input: peripheral blood. The V call is TRBV5-6, the J call TRBJ1-2; 11 bases match TRBD1. The CDR3 nucleotides are TGTGCCAGCAGCTCAGGACAGGGGGCGCACCGGTACTATGGCTACACCTTC. Amino acid sequence: CASSSGQGAHRYYGYTF.